This T cell receptor (beta chain) was observed in a study of blood T cell repertoires in COVID-19. The CDR3 totals 15 residues. Germline trimming cut 4 bases from V and 2 bases from J; bases unmatched to any gene: 5. In germline, CDR1 is PRHDT, CDR2 FYEKMQ (reference sequence). Clones were read by immunoSEQ multiplex PCR, and TCRdb kept only the in-frame ones, dropping some. The sample yields about 160,000 clones, about 90% seen once. J is TRBJ2-7 and V is TRBV13; 10 nucleotides match TRBD1. This clonotype was obtained from a woman aged 45-59 years who had recovered from COVID-19. The sample comprised PBMCs or T cells enriched from blood (not recorded which). The CDR3 nucleotides are TGTGCCAGCAGCTCCCGGGACAGGGGAACCTACGAGCAGTACTTC. Amino acid sequence: CASSSRDRGTYEQYF.